Below, one T cell receptor (beta chain) is given with its context. These data originate in a study of blood T cell repertoires in COVID-19. In the study overall: Donors in the United States, Italy and Spain gave samples during acute or convalescent COVID-19. T cells, B-cell-depleted T cells, or PBMCs supplied cDNA or gDNA.

The trim removed 6 bases at V and 1 base at J, leaving 5 bases unmatched. CDR1 and CDR2 (germline): SQVTM, ANQGSEA. The CDR3 length is 13 residues. Original processing methods: Estimation of nucleated cell counts was performed using reference gene primer amplification. Generated by immunoSEQ multiplex PCR, the TCRdb table keeps only in-frame clones and is missing some. The V and J calls and clone size were taken over from that table, and D and trimming were inferred from the DNA. The sample includes about 110,000 clones, less than 85% seen only once; the top ten take approximately 3.9%. Input material: peripheral blood. This TCR came from a woman older than 75 with acute or convalescent COVID-19. The V call is TRBV29-1, the J call TRBJ1-1; 7 bases fit TRBD1. The CDR3 region is CSVYTGANTEAFF. As DNA, the CDR3 is TGCAGCGTCTACACAGGGGCGAACACTGAAGCTTTCTTT.